This T cell receptor beta chain was retrieved from a study of blood T cell repertoires in COVID-19. In the study overall: COVID-19 samples, acute and convalescent, were from the United States, Italy and Spain. Sources were T cells, B-cell-depleted T cells, or PBMCs; the material itself was cDNA or gDNA.

In the original processing: Amplification of reference gene primers provided the estimated nucleated cell counts. Produced via immunoSEQ multiplex PCR; TCRdb's table is partial and in-frame only. The V and J calls and clone size were taken over from that table, and D and trimming were inferred from the DNA. The sample lists about 200,000 clones; more than 65% were seen once. The CDR3 consists of 16 residues. Trimming at V came to 3 bases and at J to 5 bases, leaving 9 bases not matched to a gene. The germline gives CDR1 LNHDA, CDR2 SQIVND (reference sequence). The TCR sequence derives from a human donor in a cohort sampled during active COVID-19. Specimen: peripheral blood. The chain has TRBV19 and TRBJ2-1, with 8 bases identical to TRBD2. CDR3 region: CASSIVASGFNNEQFF. In DNA, the CDR3 is TGTGCCAGTAGTATTGTCGCTAGCGGGTTTAACAATGAGCAGTTCTTC.